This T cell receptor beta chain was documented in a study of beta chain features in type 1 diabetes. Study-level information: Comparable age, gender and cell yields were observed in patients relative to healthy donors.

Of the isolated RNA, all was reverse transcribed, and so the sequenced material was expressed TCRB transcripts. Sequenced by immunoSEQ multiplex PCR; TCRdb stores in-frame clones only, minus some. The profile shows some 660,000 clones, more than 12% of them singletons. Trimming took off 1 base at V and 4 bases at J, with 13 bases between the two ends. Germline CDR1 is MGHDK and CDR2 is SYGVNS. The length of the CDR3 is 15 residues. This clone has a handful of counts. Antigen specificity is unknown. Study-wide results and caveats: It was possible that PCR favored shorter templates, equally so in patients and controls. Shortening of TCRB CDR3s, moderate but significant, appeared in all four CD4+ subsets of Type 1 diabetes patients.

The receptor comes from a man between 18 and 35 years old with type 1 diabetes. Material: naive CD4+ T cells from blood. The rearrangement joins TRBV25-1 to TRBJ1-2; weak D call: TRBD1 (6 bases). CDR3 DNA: TGTGCCAGCAGTGAATCAGGGGTTGTTGGCTATGGCTACACCTTC. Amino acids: CASSESGVVGYGYTF.